The clone carrying this T cell receptor (beta chain) was seen a few times. As yet, its antigen is unknown. This CDR3 region has 12 residues. The junction had 7 bases not matched to a gene; V was cut back by 8 bases and J by 7 bases. The germline V gene encodes CDR1 MDHEN and CDR2 SYDVKM. The data are from a study of beta chain features in type 1 diabetes. Notes on the study in general: Type 1 diabetes patients had moderately but significantly shorter TCRB CDR3s in all four CD4+ subsets. A greater similarity of naive, central memory and Treg TCRB repertoires was seen among patients than among healthy donors. There were fewer insertions and more deletions at the VDJ junctions of type 1 diabetes patients.

The authors reverse transcribed all of the isolated RNA, so sequencing captured expressed TCRB transcripts. Assay: immunoSEQ multiplex PCR; the TCRdb copy retains only in-frame clones and omits some. The sample holds almost 350,000 clones; less than 20% are singletons and the top ten take 0.044%. The sequencing input was naive CD4+ T cells from blood. This sequence originates from a woman between 18 and 30 years old in good health. J is TRBJ1-1 and V is TRBV28; 7 bases fit TRBD1. In DNA, the CDR3 is TGTGCCAGCTGGGACAGAGTTTTTGAAGCTTTCTTT. Its protein is CASWDRVFEAFF.